Shown below are 27 T cell receptor beta chains from a single sample sequenced in a study of shared clonotypes between healthy human individuals. Profiling relied on immunoSEQ multiplex PCR, and the TCRdb table lists in-frame clones only, not all of them. The sample has about 1.4 million clones, roughly 96% seen once. Sequenced sample: naive CD4+ T cells sorted from blood. Indicated subset: CD45RA+ positively selected. The source is a man under 40 in good health.

This chain links TRBV29-1 with TRBJ1-4; D remains ambiguous. Between the trimmed V and J ends, which lost 5 bases and 8 bases, there was a span of 12 bases. CDR3 size: 12 residues. Germline loops: CDR1 SQVTM, CDR2 ANQGSEA. CDR3: CSVSNGGEKLFF. The CDR3 coding sequence is TGCAGCGTTTCCAACGGAGGAGAAAAACTGTTTTTT.

The J gene is TRBJ2-1, the V gene TRBV5-1, with 16 bases that match TRBD2. The V gene end was trimmed by 7 bases and the J gene end by 5 bases; junction bases not matched to a gene: 12. The germline V gene has CDR1 SGHRS and CDR2 YFSETQ. This CDR3 has 18 amino acids. CDR3 residues: CASAGTSGRAIADNEQFF. In nucleotides, the CDR3 is TGCGCCAGCGCTGGGACTAGCGGGAGGGCCATTGCGGACAATGAGCAGTTCTTC.

This clone was seen just once. Distinct nucleotide sequences in the sample also encode this CDR3. The J gene is TRBJ2-7, the V gene TRBV6-1, with 9 bases fitting TRBD2. This CDR3 region has 14 residues. In germline, CDR1 is MNHNS, CDR2 SASEGT. Trimming removed 6 bases from V and 1 base from J; junction bases left unmatched: 4. The CDR3 nucleotides read TGTGCCAGCAGCCGACTAGCGGTTTCCTACGAGCAGTACTTC. It yields the protein CASSRLAVSYEQYF.

The chain couples TRBV5-5 to TRBJ2-3; TRBD1 agrees at 7 bases. The CDR3 spans 14 residues. The J segment lost 1 base and the V segment lost 6 bases, leaving 5 bases of the junction unmatched. Germline loops: CDR1 SGHKS, CDR2 YYEKEE (reference sequence). The CDR3 DNA sequence: TGTGCCAGCAACCAAGGACAGGGCACAGATACGCAGTATTTT. Protein sequence: CASNQGQGTDTQYF.

The CDR3 nucleotides read TGTGCCAGCAGCTCAAAAGCCTCAGGGGGTACCTACGAGCAGTACTTC. Translated, it gives CASSSKASGGTYEQYF. The chain joins TRBV7-3 to TRBJ2-7, with 7 nucleotides matching TRBD1. The CDR3 covers 16 residues. With V trimmed by 4 bases and J by 2 bases, 11 bases remained unmatched. CDR1 SGHTA and CDR2 FQGTGA come from the germline V gene.

The chain recombines TRBV7-9 with TRBJ2-7; D not certain. The CDR3 consists of 12 residues. V was pared by 2 bases and J by 6 bases, with 8 bases between. Germline CDR1 is SEHNR and CDR2 is FQNEAQ (reference sequence). The CDR3 DNA sequence: TGTGCCAGCAGCTTACGCGGACCCGAGCAGTACTTC. Residues: CASSLRGPEQYF.

The V and J genes are TRBV7-2 and TRBJ2-1, with TRBD2 identical over 11 bases. Germline assignment: CDR1 SGHTA and CDR2 FQGNSA. V lost 5 bases, J lost 10 bases, and 7 bases stayed unmatched. This CDR3 contains 14 residues. CDR3 bases: TGTGCCAGCAGCCTTACTAGCGGGAGAATCGAGCAGTTCTTC. Translated, it gives CASSLTSGRIEQFF.

This clone was seen only once. V is TRBV19 and J is TRBJ2-7; D perhaps matches TRBD2 (5 bases). This CDR3 has 14 amino acids. Germline V CDR1 and CDR2: LNHDA, SQIVND (reference sequence). The V end was cut by 7 bases, the J end by 3 bases, with 16 bases between. DNA for the CDR3: TGTGCCAGTAAGAGTGTTGGACGGGGCTACGAGCAGTACTTC. This encodes CASKSVGRGYEQYF. The full variable domain, with the rest looked up from reference TRBV19 and TRBJ2-7, is DGGITQSPKYLFRKEGQNVTLSCEQNLNHDAMYWYRQDPGQGLRLIYYSQIVNDFQKGDIAEGYSVSREKKESFPLTVTSAQKNPTAFYLCASKSVGRGYEQYFGPGTRLTVT.

This sequence joins TRBV25-1 and TRBJ1-1, with D uncertain. Germline V lookup: CDR1 MGHDK, CDR2 SYGVNS. V lost 2 bases and J lost 2, with 6 bases in between. This CDR3 spans 13 amino acids. As DNA, the CDR3 is TGTGCCAGCAGTGAACCAGCTAACACTGAAGCTTTCTTT. Amino acids: CASSEPANTEAFF.

The rearrangement links TRBV11-2 to TRBJ2-7; possibly TRBD2 for D (6 bases). Germline V lookup: CDR1 SGHAT, CDR2 FQNNGV. The CDR3 extends over 16 amino acids. Trimming took off 2 bases at V and 8 bases at J, with 22 bases between the two ends. CDR3 sequence (DNA): TGTGCCAGCAGCTTACTACCGGGACTTCCCATCTCCCAGCAGTACTTC. Translated: CASSLLPGLPISQQYF. Full variable domain (rest looked up from reference TRBV11-2 and TRBJ2-7): EAGVAQSPRYKIIEKRQSVAFWCNPISGHATLYWYQQILGQGPKLLIQFQNNGVVDDSQLPKDRFSAERLKGVDSTLKIQPAKLEDSAVYLCASSLLPGLPISQQYFGPGTRLTVT.

This clone was seen a handful of times. The rearrangement uses TRBV11-3 and TRBJ1-1, with D possibly matching TRBD1 (6 bases). Germline lookup yields CDR1 SGHNT and CDR2 YENEEA. This CDR3 has 13 amino acids. With 5 bases removed from V and 5 bases from J, the gap between germline ends came to 12 bases. CDR3 coding DNA: TGTGCCAGCAGCCAGGACAGTAGGACTGAAGCTTTCTTT. Translating gives CASSQDSRTEAFF. Variable domain in full (rest from reference TRBV11-3 and TRBJ1-1): EAGVVQSPRYKIIEKKQPVAFWCNPISGHNTLYWYLQNLGQGPELLIRYENEEAVDDSQLPKDRFSAERLKGVDSTLKIQPAELGDSAVYLCASSQDSRTEAFFGQGTRLTVV.

The gene calls are TRBV2 and TRBJ2-2; 9 bases are a match to TRBD2. The CDR3 is made up of 18 amino acids. Germline values: CDR1 SNHLY, CDR2 FYNNEI. The junction had 13 bases not matched to a gene; V was cut back by 6 bases and J by 2 bases. In nucleotides, the CDR3 is TGTGCCAGCAGGCCTAGCGGGAATTTTATGGTTAACACCGGGGAGCTGTTTTTT. It translates to CASRPSGNFMVNTGELFF.

The chain couples TRBV11-3 to TRBJ2-5; 7 bases align to TRBD1. V lost 5 bases and J lost 4; bases outside the gene matches: 4. Germline V CDR1 and CDR2: SGHNT, YENEEA. This CDR3 has 13 amino acids. CDR3 in amino acids: CASSQTGVETQYF. The CDR3 coding sequence is TGTGCCAGCAGCCAAACAGGGGTAGAGACCCAGTACTTC.

The V and J genes are TRBV5-1 and TRBJ1-5; tentatively, D is TRBD1 (5 bases). V lost 4 bases, J lost 2 bases, and 13 bases lay in between. The CDR3 is 15 residues long. The germline gives CDR1 SGHRS, CDR2 YFSETQ. The chain's CDR3 is CASSRDREGNQPQHF. The CDR3 nucleotides are TGCGCCAGCAGCCGGGACCGCGAAGGCAATCAGCCCCAGCATTTT.

Details on this clone: This sample includes further DNA sequences coding for the same CDR3. The CDR3 reads CASSPTTDTQYF. CDR3 in DNA: TGTGCCAGCAGCCCCACTACAGATACGCAGTATTTT. The gene calls are TRBV7-2 and TRBJ2-3, with no clear D. The germline V gene encodes CDR1 SGHTA and CDR2 FQGNSA. The CDR3 is made up of 12 amino acids. Between the trimmed V and J ends, which lost 5 bases and 3 bases, there was a span of 6 bases.

The chain links TRBV27 to TRBJ2-5, with 7 bases that match TRBD2. This CDR3 is 14 amino acids long. The germline V gene has CDR1 MNHEY and CDR2 SMNVEV (reference sequence). With V trimmed by 5 bases and J by 3 bases, 6 bases remained unmatched. The CDR3 DNA reads as TGTGCCAGCAGTCCCCAACTAGCGAAAGAGACCCAGTACTTC. Amino acid sequence: CASSPQLAKETQYF.

This chain joins TRBV7-2 and TRBJ2-2; D call uncertain. The ends were cut back, 6 bases at V and 0 bases at J, with 11 bases in the middle. Germline V gene lookup returns CDR1 SGHTA and CDR2 FQGNSA. The CDR3 consists of 15 residues. The CDR3 coding sequence is TGTGCCAGCAGAATCGGACGGGCGAACACCGGGGAGCTGTTTTTT. Its translation: CASRIGRANTGELFF. The whole variable domain, filled in from reference TRBV7-2 and TRBJ2-2, reads GAGVSQSPSNKVTEKGKDVELRCDPISGHTALYWYRQSLGQGLEFLIYFQGNSAPDKSGLPSDRFSAERTGGSVSTLTIQRTQQEDSAVYLCASRIGRANTGELFFGEGSRLTVL.

The chain joins TRBV2 to TRBJ2-3; no firm D call. Germline V CDR1 and CDR2: SNHLY, FYNNEI. Trimming removed 8 bases at V and 6 bases at J, with 18 bases between. This CDR3 region has 14 residues. DNA for the CDR3: TGTGCCAGCTCTAACGACCCCCATCGCGATACGCAGTATTTT. Protein: CASSNDPHRDTQYF.

This chain connects TRBV6-1 to TRBJ1-1; 8 bases are shared with TRBD1. The germline V gene has CDR1 MNHNS and CDR2 SASEGT. V lost 7 bases to trimming and J lost 1 base; unmatched junction nucleotides: 5. The CDR3 totals 14 residues. In nucleotides, the CDR3 is TGTGCCAGCAATCGACAGGGGCCGAACACTGAAGCTTTCTTT. This codes for CASNRQGPNTEAFF.

The rearrangement uses TRBV28 and TRBJ2-7, with TRBD2 identical over 11 bases. The CDR3 is 16 amino acids. The ends lost 6 bases at V and 2 bases at J; junction bases unmatched: 9. Germline lookup yields CDR1 MDHEN and CDR2 SYDVKM. The CDR3 reads CASRKPGLAATYEQYF. Written as DNA, the CDR3 is TGTGCCAGCAGGAAGCCGGGACTAGCGGCAACCTACGAGCAGTACTTC.

This sequence joins TRBV7-3 and TRBJ1-3; TRBD1 agrees at 9 bases. The CDR3 extends over 16 amino acids. Germline CDR1 SGHTA, CDR2 FQGTGA. V was pared by 5 bases and J by 3 bases, with 8 bases of the junction left unmatched. The CDR3 DNA reads TGTGCCAGCAGCCCCCAATCGGGACAGGGTGGAAACACCATATATTTT. It is translated as CASSPQSGQGGNTIYF.

The V call is TRBV29-1, the J call TRBJ1-1, with 7 bases that match TRBD1. This CDR3 is 11 amino acids long. The trim removed 6 bases at V and 9 bases at J, leaving 7 bases unmatched. Germline CDR1 is SQVTM and CDR2 is ANQGSEA. In nucleotides, the CDR3 is TGCAGCGTGGCGACAGGGATTAAAGCTTTCTTT. Protein sequence: CSVATGIKAFF.

The chain combines TRBV27 with TRBJ2-2, with D maybe TRBD2 (6 bases). The length of the CDR3 is 15 residues. Trimming took off 0 bases at V and 7 bases at J, with 12 bases between the two ends. Germline values: CDR1 MNHEY, CDR2 SMNVEV (reference sequence). CDR3 residues: CASSLSPRLDGELFF. CDR3 nucleotides: TGTGCCAGCAGTTTATCGCCGAGACTAGACGGGGAGCTGTTTTTT.

This chain connects TRBV28 to TRBJ2-2; no reliable D call. The CDR3 totals 15 residues. Germline-derived CDR1 and CDR2 are MDHEN and SYDVKM. V lost 0 bases and J lost 6, with 11 bases in between. CDR3 residues: CASSLWGSNAGELFF. The DNA for the CDR3 is TGTGCCAGCAGTTTATGGGGAAGCAACGCCGGGGAGCTGTTTTTT.

The chain carries TRBV18 and TRBJ1-1; D is unresolved. Germline CDR1 KGHSH, CDR2 LQKENI. The CDR3 has 13 residues. Trimming cost V 2 bases and J 4 bases, with 8 bases left between them. CDR3 protein: CASSPGGRTEAFF. As DNA, the CDR3 is TGTGCCAGCTCACCAGGAGGGCGCACTGAAGCTTTCTTT.

CDR3 coding DNA: TGTGCCAGCAGCGAAGGCGGGAGGGCGTACAATGAGCAGTTCTTC. Its protein is CASSEGGRAYNEQFF. The chain combines TRBV9 with TRBJ2-1; 9 bases align to TRBD2. From germline, CDR1 is SGDLS and CDR2 YYNGEE. The V gene end was trimmed by 3 bases and the J gene end by 4 bases; junction bases not matched to a gene: 5. The length of the CDR3 is 15 residues.

This chain links TRBV2 with TRBJ2-7; 10 nucleotides agree with TRBD2. CDR3 length equals 16 residues. The V gene end was trimmed by 6 bases and the J gene end by 0 bases; junction bases not matched to a gene: 8. Per the germline V gene, CDR1 is SNHLY and CDR2 is FYNNEI. CDR3 DNA sequence: TGTGCCAGCAGGCCCGGGACTAGCGCTAGCTCCTACGAGCAGTACTTC. Translation gives CASRPGTSASSYEQYF.